Following are 9 T cell receptor beta chains from one sample sequenced in a study of spatial heterogeneity in lung cancer. The time point is: sample taken at primary tumor resection. In each case, whole RNA from tumor, nontumor lung or frozen PBMC was sequenced unsorted. MiXCR, applied by TCRdb to the 5' RACE reads, yields one record per CDR3 protein. Here the sample spans more than 35,000 distinct CDR3 sequences, 5.2% being singletons. Material: PBMCs, obtained at surgery. The origin of the receptors is a female donor with early-stage non-small cell lung cancer.

This clonotype was counted a few times. The germline gene is not matched at one end of the junction; a read error may be the cause. V usage is TRBV18 and J usage is TRBJ1-2; D possibly corresponds to TRBD1 (5 bases). Per germline, CDR1 KGHSH and CDR2 LQKENI. There are 13 residues in the CDR3. The CDR3, as DNA: TGTGCCAGCTCACCTCGGGACGGCCTCCAACCTCCCTTC. Amino acid sequence: CASSPRDGLQPPF.

In its sample, this clonotype was seen a few times. V gene TRBV10-3 combines with J gene TRBJ1-1; possibly TRBD1 for D (5 bases). The V gene lost 6 bases and the J gene lost 3 bases, with 11 bases spanning the gap. CDR3 length: 13 residues. Per germline, CDR1 ENHRY and CDR2 SYGVKD. The CDR3 loop reads CAIRGVADTEAFF. The DNA of the CDR3 is TGTGCCATCAGGGGGGTTGCGGACACTGAAGCTTTCTTT.

At least ten counts were recorded for this clonotype. The V call is TRBV3-1, the J call TRBJ2-3; 10 nucleotides match TRBD2. Germline trimming cut 0 bases from V and 10 bases from J; bases unmatched to any gene: 7. This CDR3 contains 15 residues. Germline-derived CDR1 and CDR2 are LGHDT and YNNKEL (reference sequence). The CDR3 nucleotides are TGTGCCAGCAGCCAAGAAGTAGCGGGGGGCCCTGCGCAGTATTTT. Amino acid sequence: CASSQEVAGGPAQYF.

This clonotype was seen many times. The J gene is TRBJ2-1, the V gene TRBV20-1, with 9 nucleotides matching TRBD2. The V gene's germline CDR1 is DFQATT and CDR2 SNEGSKA (reference sequence). Trimming removed 5 bases from V and 9 bases from J; junction bases left unmatched: 5. This CDR3 has 12 residues. The CDR3 loop reads CSADGTSREQFF. DNA for the CDR3: TGCAGTGCTGACGGGACTAGCCGTGAGCAGTTCTTC.

The table lists this clonotype with many counts. The V call is TRBV10-3, the J call TRBJ2-3; no reliable D call. The CDR3 has 13 amino acids. Trimming removed 9 bases from V and 0 bases from J, with 10 bases in between. The germline V gene has CDR1 ENHRY and CDR2 SYGVKD. The CDR3 region is CAISGHSTDTQYF. In DNA form, the CDR3 reads TGTGCCATTTCTGGCCATAGCACAGATACGCAGTATTTT.

This clonotype came up many times. The chain has TRBV20-1 and TRBJ1-1; 8 bases match TRBD1. Per the germline V gene, CDR1 is DFQATT and CDR2 is SNEGSKA (reference sequence). After removal of 7 bases from V and 7 bases from J, the junction contained 8 bases not matched to a gene. This CDR3 has 12 residues. The CDR3 DNA sequence: TGCAGTGTCACAGGGGGGTACGATGAAGCTTTCTTT. It specifies CSVTGGYDEAFF.

This clonotype was picked up many times. The rearrangement links TRBV11-2 to TRBJ2-1; TRBD1 matches 7 bases. CDR1 and CDR2 (germline): SGHAT, FQNNGV. V was pared by 4 bases and J by 7 bases, with 10 bases of the junction left unmatched. This CDR3 is built from 15 residues. DNA of the CDR3: TGTGCCAGCAGCTCTCTCCAGGGGGTGAAGAATGAGCAGTTCTTC. Residues: CASSSLQGVKNEQFF.

This clonotype has more than one count but fewer than ten. The chain couples TRBV7-9 to TRBJ1-5; 10 bases map to TRBD1. This CDR3 has 15 residues. The V gene end was trimmed by 4 bases and the J gene end by 5 bases; junction bases not matched to a gene: 5. Per the germline V gene, CDR1 is SEHNR and CDR2 is FQNEAQ (reference sequence). CDR3 sequence reads: CASSSTGGFDQPQHF. CDR3 sequence (DNA): TGTGCCAGCAGCTCGACAGGGGGCTTCGATCAGCCCCAGCATTTT.

This clonotype was seen more than once but under ten times. V gene TRBV3-1 combines with J gene TRBJ2-3; no clear D gene. Per the germline V gene, CDR1 is LGHDT and CDR2 is YNNKEL (reference sequence). Trimming stripped 1 base from V and 7 bases from J, with 12 bases between. This CDR3 spans 14 amino acids. The CDR3 bases are TGTGCCAGCAGCCAAGGGGGAAGAATATATACGCAGTATTTT. Amino acids: CASSQGGRIYTQYF.